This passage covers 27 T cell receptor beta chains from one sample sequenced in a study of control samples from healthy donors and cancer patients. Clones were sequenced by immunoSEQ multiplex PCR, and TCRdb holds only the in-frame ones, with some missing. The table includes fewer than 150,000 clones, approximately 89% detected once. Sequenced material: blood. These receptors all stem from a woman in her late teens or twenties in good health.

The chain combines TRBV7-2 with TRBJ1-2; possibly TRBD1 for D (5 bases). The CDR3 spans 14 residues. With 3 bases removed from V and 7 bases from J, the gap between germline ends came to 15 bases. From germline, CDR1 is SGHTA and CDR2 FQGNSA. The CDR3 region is CASSLFPGHPGYTF. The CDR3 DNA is TGTGCCAGCAGCTTGTTCCCCGGACACCCTGGCTACACCTTC.

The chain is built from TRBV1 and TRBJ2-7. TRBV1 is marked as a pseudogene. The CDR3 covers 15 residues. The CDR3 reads CTSSQPRRAHYEQYF. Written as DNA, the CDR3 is TGCACCAGCAGCCAACCCAGACGGGCCCACTACGAGCAGTACTTC.

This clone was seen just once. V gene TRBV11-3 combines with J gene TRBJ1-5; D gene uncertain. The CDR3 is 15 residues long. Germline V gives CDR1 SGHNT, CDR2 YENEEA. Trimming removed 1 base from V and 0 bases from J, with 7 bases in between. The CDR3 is CASSLVGYSNQPQHF. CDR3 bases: TGTGCCAGCAGCTTAGTGGGTTATAGCAATCAGCCCCAGCATTTT.

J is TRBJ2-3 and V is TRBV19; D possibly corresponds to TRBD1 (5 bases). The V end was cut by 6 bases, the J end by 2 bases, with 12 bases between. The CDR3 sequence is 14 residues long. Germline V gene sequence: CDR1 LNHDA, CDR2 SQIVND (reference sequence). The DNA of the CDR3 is TGTGCCAGTAGCTCGACAGTTCTCACAGATACGCAGTATTTT. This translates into CASSSTVLTDTQYF.

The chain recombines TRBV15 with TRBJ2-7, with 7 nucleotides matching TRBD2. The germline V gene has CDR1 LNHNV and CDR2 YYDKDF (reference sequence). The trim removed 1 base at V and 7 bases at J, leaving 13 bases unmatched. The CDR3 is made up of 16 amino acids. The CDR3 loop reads CATSRGPGTTASEQYF. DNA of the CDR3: TGTGCCACCAGCAGAGGCCCCGGGACTACGGCTTCTGAGCAGTACTTC. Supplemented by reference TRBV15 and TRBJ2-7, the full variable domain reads DAMVIQNPRYQVTQFGKPVTLSCSQTLNHNVMYWYQQKSSQAPKLLFHYYDKDFNNEADTPDNFQSRRPNTSFCFLDIRSPGLGDTAMYLCATSRGPGTTASEQYFGPGTRLTVT.

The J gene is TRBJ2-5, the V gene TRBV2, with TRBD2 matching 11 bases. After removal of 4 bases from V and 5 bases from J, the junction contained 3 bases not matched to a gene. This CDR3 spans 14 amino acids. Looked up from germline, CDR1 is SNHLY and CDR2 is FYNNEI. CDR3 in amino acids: CASSGLAGRETQYF. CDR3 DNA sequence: TGTGCCAGCAGTGGACTAGCGGGGAGGGAGACCCAGTACTTC.

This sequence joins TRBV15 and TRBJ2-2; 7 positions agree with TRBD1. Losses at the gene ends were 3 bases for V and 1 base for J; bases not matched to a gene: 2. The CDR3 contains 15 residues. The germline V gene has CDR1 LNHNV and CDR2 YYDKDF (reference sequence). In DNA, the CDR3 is TGTGCCACCAGCAGCGGACAGGAGAACACCGGGGAGCTGTTTTTT. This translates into CATSSGQENTGELFF.

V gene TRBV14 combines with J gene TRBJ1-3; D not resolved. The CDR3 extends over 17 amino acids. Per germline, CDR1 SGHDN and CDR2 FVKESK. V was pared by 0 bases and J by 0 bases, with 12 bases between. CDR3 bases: TGTGCCAGCAGCCAAGATATCACAGCCCGCTCTGGAAACACCATATATTTT. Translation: CASSQDITARSGNTIYF. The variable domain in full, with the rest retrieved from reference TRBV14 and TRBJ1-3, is EAGVTQFPSHSVIEKGQTVTLRCDPISGHDNLYWYRRVMGKEIKFLLHFVKESKQDESGMPNNRFLAERTGGTYSTLKVQPAELEDSGVYFCASSQDITARSGNTIYFGEGSWLTVV.

CDR3 region: CASADGQVLGTDTQYF. CDR3 nucleotides: TGTGCCAGCGCGGACGGACAGGTGCTGGGCACAGATACGCAGTATTTT. The chain combines TRBV19 with TRBJ2-3, with TRBD1 matching over 7 bases. Trimming at V came to 9 bases and at J to 1 base, leaving 13 bases not matched to a gene. This CDR3 is 16 amino acids long. Germline values: CDR1 LNHDA, CDR2 SQIVND (reference sequence).

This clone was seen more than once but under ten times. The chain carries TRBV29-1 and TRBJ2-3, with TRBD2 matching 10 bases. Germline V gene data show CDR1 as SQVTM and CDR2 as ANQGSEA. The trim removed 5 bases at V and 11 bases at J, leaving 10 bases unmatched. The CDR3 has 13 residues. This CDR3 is CSVSTSGVWGQYF. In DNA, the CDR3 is TGCAGCGTTAGCACTAGCGGGGTTTGGGGGCAGTATTTT.

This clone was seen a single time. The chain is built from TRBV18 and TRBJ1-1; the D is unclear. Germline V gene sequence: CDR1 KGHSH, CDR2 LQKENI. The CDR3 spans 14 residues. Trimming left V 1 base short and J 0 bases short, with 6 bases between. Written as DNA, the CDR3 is TGTGCCAGCTCACCACTCAGGATGAACACTGAAGCTTTCTTT. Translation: CASSPLRMNTEAFF. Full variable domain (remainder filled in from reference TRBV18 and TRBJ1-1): NAGVMQNPRHLVRRRGQEARLRCSPMKGHSHVYWYRQLPEEGLKFMVYLQKENIIDESGMPKERFSAEFPKEGPSILRIQQVVRGDSAAYFCASSPLRMNTEAFFGQGTRLTVV.

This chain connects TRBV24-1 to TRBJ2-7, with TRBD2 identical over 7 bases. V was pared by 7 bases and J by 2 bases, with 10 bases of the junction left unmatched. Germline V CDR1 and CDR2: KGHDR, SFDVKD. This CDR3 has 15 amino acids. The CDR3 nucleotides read TGTGCCACCAGACTAGCGTCCGACGGAACCTACGAGCAGTACTTC. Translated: CATRLASDGTYEQYF.

The CDR3 sequence: CASSSDIEQFF. DNA for the CDR3: TGCGCCAGCAGCTCAGACATTGAGCAGTTCTTC. The rearrangement links TRBV5-1 to TRBJ2-1; D is unclear. The CDR3 loop spans 11 amino acids. V lost 3 bases, J lost 9 bases, and 7 bases lay in between. Germline V gene data show CDR1 as SGHRS and CDR2 as YFSETQ. Full variable domain (remainder filled in from reference TRBV5-1 and TRBJ2-1): KAGVTQTPRYLIKTRGQQVTLSCSPISGHRSVSWYQQTPGQGLQFLFEYFSETQRNKGNFPGRFSGRQFSNSRSEMNVSTLELGDSALYLCASSSDIEQFFGPGTRLTVL.

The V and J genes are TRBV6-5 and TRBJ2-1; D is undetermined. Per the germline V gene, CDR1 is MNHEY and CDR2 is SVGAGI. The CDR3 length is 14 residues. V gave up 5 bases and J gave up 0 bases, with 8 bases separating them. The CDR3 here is CASSKTSSYNEQFF. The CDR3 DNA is TGTGCCAGCAGTAAGACGAGCTCCTACAATGAGCAGTTCTTC.

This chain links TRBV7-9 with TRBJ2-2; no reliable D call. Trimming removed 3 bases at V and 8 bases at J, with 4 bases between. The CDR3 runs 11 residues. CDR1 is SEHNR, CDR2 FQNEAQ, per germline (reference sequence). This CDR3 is CASSFLGELFF. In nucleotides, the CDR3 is TGTGCCAGCAGCTTTTTGGGGGAGCTGTTTTTT.

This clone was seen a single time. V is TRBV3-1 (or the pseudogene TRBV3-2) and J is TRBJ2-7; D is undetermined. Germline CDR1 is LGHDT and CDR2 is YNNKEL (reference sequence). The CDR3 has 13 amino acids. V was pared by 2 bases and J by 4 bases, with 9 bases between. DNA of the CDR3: TGTGCCAGCAGCCAACTAGGGAAATACGAGCAGTACTTC. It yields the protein CASSQLGKYEQYF.

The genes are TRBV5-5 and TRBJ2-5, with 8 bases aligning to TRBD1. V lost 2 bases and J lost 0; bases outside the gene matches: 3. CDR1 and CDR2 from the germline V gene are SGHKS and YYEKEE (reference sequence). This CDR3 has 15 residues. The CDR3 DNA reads TGTGCCAGCAGCTTTACAGGGGGGAACCAAGAGACCCAGTACTTC. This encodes CASSFTGGNQETQYF.

The CDR3 sequence: CASSPSLTRGGTEAFF. The CDR3 nucleotides are TGTGCCAGTAGTCCCTCCCTCACTCGGGGTGGCACTGAAGCTTTCTTT. This chain joins TRBV19 and TRBJ1-1; D remains ambiguous. Germline lookup yields CDR1 LNHDA and CDR2 SQIVND (reference sequence). V lost 5 bases to trimming and J lost 4 bases, with 20 bases between them. The CDR3 extends over 16 amino acids.

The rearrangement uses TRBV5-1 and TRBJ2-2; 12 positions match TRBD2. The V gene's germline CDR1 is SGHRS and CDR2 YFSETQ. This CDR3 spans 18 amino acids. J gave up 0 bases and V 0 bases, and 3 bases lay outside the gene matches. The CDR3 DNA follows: TGCGCCAGCAGCTTGGCCGGACTAGCGGGGACGAACACCGGGGAGCTGTTTTTT. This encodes CASSLAGLAGTNTGELFF.

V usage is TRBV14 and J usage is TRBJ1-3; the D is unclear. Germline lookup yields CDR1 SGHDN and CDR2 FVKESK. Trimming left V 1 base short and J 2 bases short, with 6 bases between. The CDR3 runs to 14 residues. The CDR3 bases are TGTGCCAGCAGCCAAGGGTGGACTGGAAACACCATATATTTT. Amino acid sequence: CASSQGWTGNTIYF.

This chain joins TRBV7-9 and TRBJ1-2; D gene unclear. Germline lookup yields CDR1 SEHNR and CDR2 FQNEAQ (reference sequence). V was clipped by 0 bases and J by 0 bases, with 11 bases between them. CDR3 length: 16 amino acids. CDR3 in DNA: TGTGCCAGCAGCTTAGCGGTCGGAGCAGCTAACTATGGCTACACCTTC. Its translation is CASSLAVGAANYGYTF. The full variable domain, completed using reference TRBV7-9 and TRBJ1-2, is DTGVSQNPRHKITKRGQNVTFRCDPISEHNRLYWYRQTLGQGPEFLTYFQNEAQLEKSRLLSDRFSAERPKGSFSTLEIQRTEQGDSAMYLCASSLAVGAANYGYTFGSGTRLTVV.

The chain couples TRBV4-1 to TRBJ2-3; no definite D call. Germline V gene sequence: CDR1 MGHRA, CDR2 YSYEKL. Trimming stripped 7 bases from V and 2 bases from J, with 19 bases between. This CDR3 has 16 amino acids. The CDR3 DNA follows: TGCGCCAGCACCGACGCGCCGTATAAGTACACAGATACGCAGTATTTT. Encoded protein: CASTDAPYKYTDTQYF.

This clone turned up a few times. The CDR3 loop is CASSERGVRENEQYF. CDR3 DNA sequence: TGTGCCAGCAGTGAGAGAGGGGTTCGCGAAAACGAGCAGTACTTC. The chain links TRBV2 to TRBJ2-7; either TRBD1 or TRBD2 may supply D (5 bases each). V lost 3 bases and J 5 bases, leaving 17 bases between the germline ends. CDR3 size: 15 residues. The germline V gene has CDR1 SNHLY and CDR2 FYNNEI. Looking up the rest from reference TRBV2 and TRBJ2-7 gives the full variable domain: EPEVTQTPSHQVTQMGQEVILRCVPISNHLYFYWYRQILGQKVEFLVSFYNNEISEKSEIFDDQFSVERPDGSNFTLKIRSTKLEDSAMYFCASSERGVRENEQYFGPGTRLTVT.

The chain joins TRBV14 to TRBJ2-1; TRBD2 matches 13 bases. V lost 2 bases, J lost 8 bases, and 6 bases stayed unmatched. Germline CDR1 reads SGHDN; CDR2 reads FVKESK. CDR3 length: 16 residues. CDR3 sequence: CASSQRTSGSLHEQFF. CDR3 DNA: TGTGCCAGCAGCCAACGGACTAGCGGGAGCCTGCATGAGCAGTTCTTC.

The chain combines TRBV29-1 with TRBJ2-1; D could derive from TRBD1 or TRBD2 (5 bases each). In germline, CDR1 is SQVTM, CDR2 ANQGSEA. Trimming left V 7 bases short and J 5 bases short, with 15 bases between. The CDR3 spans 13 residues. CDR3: CSAGTGAHNEQFF. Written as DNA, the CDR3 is TGCAGCGCGGGTACCGGGGCACACAATGAGCAGTTCTTC.

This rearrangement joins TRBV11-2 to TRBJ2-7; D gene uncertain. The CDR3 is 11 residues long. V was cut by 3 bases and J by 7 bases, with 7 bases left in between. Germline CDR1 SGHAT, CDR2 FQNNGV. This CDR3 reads CASSFEREQYF. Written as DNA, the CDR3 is TGTGCCAGCAGCTTCGAACGGGAGCAGTACTTC.

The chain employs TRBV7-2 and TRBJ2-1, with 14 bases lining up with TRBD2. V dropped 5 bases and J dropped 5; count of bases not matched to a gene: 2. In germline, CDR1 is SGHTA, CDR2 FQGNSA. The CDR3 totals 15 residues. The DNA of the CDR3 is TGTGCCAGCAGCCGGGGACTAGCGGGGGACAATGAGCAGTTCTTC. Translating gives CASSRGLAGDNEQFF.